Listed below are T cell receptor beta chains from one sample, sequenced in a study of T cell responses to AZD1222 COVID-19 vaccine. TCRdb's copy holds only in-frame clones and misses some; the assay was immunoSEQ multiplex PCR. The sample lists about 140,000 clones, 80% to 95% occurring once. Sequenced here: peripheral blood, sampled on day 0 of AZD1222 vaccination. These receptors all come from an adult in good health. Both conserved end residues are part of each CDR3. Each record gives: J gene, V gene, CDR3 length, CDR3 protein.

j_call: TRBJ1-1; v_call: TRBV7-9; cdr3_length: 15; cdr3_aa: CASSLIGGRDTEAFF
j_call: TRBJ1-1; v_call: TRBV6-5; cdr3_length: 14; cdr3_aa: CASRPDRGTAEAFF
j_call: TRBJ1-6; v_call: TRBV24-1; cdr3_length: 14; cdr3_aa: CATSESGGSSPLHF
j_call: TRBJ1-2; v_call: TRBV28; cdr3_length: 15; cdr3_aa: CASSLRVADNYGYTF
j_call: TRBJ2-5; v_call: TRBV3-1/TRBV3-2; cdr3_length: 13; cdr3_aa: CASSQAVQGTQYF
j_call: TRBJ2-7; v_call: TRBV6-5; cdr3_length: 12; cdr3_aa: CASSYSRDEQYF
j_call: TRBJ1-4; v_call: TRBV7-9; cdr3_length: 16; cdr3_aa: CASRPLWGSTNEKLFF
j_call: TRBJ1-2; v_call: TRBV19; cdr3_length: 15; cdr3_aa: CASSKKTTGGYGYTF
j_call: TRBJ1-1; v_call: TRBV28; cdr3_length: 15; cdr3_aa: CASSDPTGRVTEAFF
j_call: TRBJ1-2; v_call: TRBV2; cdr3_length: 15; cdr3_aa: CASSEDGRGPYGYTF
j_call: TRBJ2-2; v_call: TRBV4-3; cdr3_length: 15; cdr3_aa: CASSHSTGEGGELFF
j_call: TRBJ1-2; v_call: TRBV19; cdr3_length: 15; cdr3_aa: CASRGWHSPEDGYTF
j_call: TRBJ1-2; v_call: TRBV13; cdr3_length: 14; cdr3_aa: CASSSVRGHYGYTF
j_call: TRBJ1-3; v_call: TRBV3-1/TRBV3-2; cdr3_length: 13; cdr3_aa: CASSQDQGFAIYF
j_call: TRBJ2-2; v_call: TRBV6-4; cdr3_length: 15; cdr3_aa: CASSPGHTNTGELFF
j_call: TRBJ2-2; v_call: TRBV11-2; cdr3_length: 15; cdr3_aa: CASSLVSGVGGELFF
j_call: TRBJ1-1; v_call: TRBV6-5; cdr3_length: 13; cdr3_aa: CASRAGLNTEAFF
j_call: TRBJ1-2; v_call: TRBV7-2; cdr3_length: 15; cdr3_aa: CASRDPGRASGGYTF
j_call: TRBJ1-2; v_call: TRBV2; cdr3_length: 13; cdr3_aa: CASTWTGAYGYTF
j_call: TRBJ1-1; v_call: TRBV5-6; cdr3_length: 12; cdr3_aa: CASRTPGVEAFF
j_call: TRBJ2-2; v_call: TRBV18; cdr3_length: 15; cdr3_aa: CASSQWGSSAGELFF
j_call: TRBJ2-5; v_call: TRBV6-1; cdr3_length: 15; cdr3_aa: CASSELAGDQETQYF
j_call: TRBJ2-7; v_call: TRBV6-5; cdr3_length: 15; cdr3_aa: CASRRGQGVYYEQYF